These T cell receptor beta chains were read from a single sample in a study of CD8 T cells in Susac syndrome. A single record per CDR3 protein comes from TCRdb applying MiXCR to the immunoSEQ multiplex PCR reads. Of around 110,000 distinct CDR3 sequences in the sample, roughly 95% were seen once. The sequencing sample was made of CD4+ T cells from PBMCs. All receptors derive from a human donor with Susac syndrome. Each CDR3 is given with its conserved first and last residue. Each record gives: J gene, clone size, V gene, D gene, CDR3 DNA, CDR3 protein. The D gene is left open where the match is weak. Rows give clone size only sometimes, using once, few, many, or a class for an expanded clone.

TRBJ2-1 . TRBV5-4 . TGTGCCAGCAGGCGAGACAATGAGCAGTTCTTC CASRRDNEQFF
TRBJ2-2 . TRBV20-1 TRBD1 TGCAGTGCGCGAGAGACAGGGACCGGGGAGCTGTTTTTT CSARETGTGELFF
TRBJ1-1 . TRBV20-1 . TGCAGTGCTAGAGAAGGGCGGCCCGACACTGAAGCTTTCTTT CSAREGRPDTEAFF
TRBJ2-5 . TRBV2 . TGTGCCAGCAGTGAGTGGGGTAGCGGCTCAGAGACCCAGTACTTC CASSEWGSGSETQYF
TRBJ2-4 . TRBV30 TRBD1 TGTGCCTGGAGTAGGGGACAGGCTATAAACATTCAGTACTTC CAWSRGQAINIQYF
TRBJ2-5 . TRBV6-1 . TGTGCCAGCAGTGAAAGAGAGCGGATTCAAGAGACCCAGTACTTC CASSERERIQETQYF
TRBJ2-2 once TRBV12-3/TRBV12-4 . TGTGCCAGCAGTCCTGGAGCGACCCTTAGGACCGGGGAGCTGTTTTTT CASSPGATLRTGELFF
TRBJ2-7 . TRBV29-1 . TGCAGCGTTGTACCCGGGAACTACTACGAGCAGTACTTC CSVVPGNYYEQYF
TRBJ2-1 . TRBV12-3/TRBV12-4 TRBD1 TGTGCCAGTCTGGACAGGGGGACCCTCAATGAGCAGTTCTTC CASLDRGTLNEQFF
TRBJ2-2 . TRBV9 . TGTGCCAGCAGCGTAATAGCGGTCAACGGGGAGCTGTTTTTT CASSVIAVNGELFF
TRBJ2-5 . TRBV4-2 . TGTGCCAGCAGCAGCCAATGGGGGACCCAAGAGACCCAGTACTTC CASSSQWGTQETQYF
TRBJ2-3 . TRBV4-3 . TGCGCCAGCAGCCAACTGGAGGCCGAGGGGGGAGATACGCAGTATTTT CASSQLEAEGGDTQYF
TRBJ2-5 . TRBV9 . TGTGCCTGCAGAATGCTTACTACAGAGACTATCCAAGAGACCCAGTACTTC CACRMLTTETIQETQYF
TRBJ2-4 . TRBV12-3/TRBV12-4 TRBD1 TGTGCCAGCAGTGAACAGGGGTCCAAAAACATTCAGTACTTC CASSEQGSKNIQYF
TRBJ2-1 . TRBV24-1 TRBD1 TGTGCCACCAGCCCCCAGGGGGCCTACAATGAGCAGTTCTTC CATSPQGAYNEQFF
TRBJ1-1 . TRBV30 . TGTGCCTGGAGTGTACGAAGGGAGAACACTGAAGCTTTCTTT CAWSVRRENTEAFF
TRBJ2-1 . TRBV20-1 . TGCAGTGCTCAGCGAGTGGGGAATGAGCAGTTCTTC CSAQRVGNEQFF
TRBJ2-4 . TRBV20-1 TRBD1 TGCAGTGCTAAGCACCCAGGGGGAGCCAAAAACATTCAGTACTTC CSAKHPGGAKNIQYF
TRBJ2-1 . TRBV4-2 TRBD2 TGTGCCAGCAGCCAAGATCCGGCGGGGGGCGCAAACAATGAGCAGTTCTTC CASSQDPAGGANNEQFF
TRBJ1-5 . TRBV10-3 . TGTGCCACCGGGCGACAGCTTAATCAGCCCCAGCATTTT CATGRQLNQPQHF
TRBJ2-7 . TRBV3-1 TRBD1 TGTGCCAGCAGCCAAGTAGGGGGCGCGGTTTGGCAGTACTTC CASSQVGGAVWQYF
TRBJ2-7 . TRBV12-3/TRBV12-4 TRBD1 TGTGCCAGCAGTGCGACAGGGGGGGCCTACGAGCAGTACTTC CASSATGGAYEQYF
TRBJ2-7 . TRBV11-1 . TGTGCCAGCAGCTTAGCGCAGGGAACCTACGAGCAGTACTTC CASSLAQGTYEQYF
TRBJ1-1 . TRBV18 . TGTGCCAGCTCTAAGGGACGGAACACTGAAGCTTTCTTT CASSKGRNTEAFF
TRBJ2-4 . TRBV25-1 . TGTGCCAGCAGTGATTTTACAGTGGAGGGAAACATTCAGTACTTC CASSDFTVEGNIQYF
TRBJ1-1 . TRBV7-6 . TGTGCCAGCAGCTTAGGTATAGGCGGCACTGAAGCTTTCTTT CASSLGIGGTEAFF
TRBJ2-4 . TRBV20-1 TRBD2 TGCAGTGCCCGACCGCCAGGACTAGTCCCAATTCAGTACTTC CSARPPGLVPIQYF
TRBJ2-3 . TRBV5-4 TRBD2 TGTGCCAGCAGCGTAGAGGGGACTAAAACAGATACGCAGTATTTT CASSVEGTKTDTQYF
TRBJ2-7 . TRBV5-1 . TGCGCCAGCAGCTTGGCTCCGGGTATCTCCTACGAGCAGTACTTC CASSLAPGISYEQYF
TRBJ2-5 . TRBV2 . TGTGCCAGCAGTGCGTTGGGGGAGACCCAGTACTTC CASSALGETQYF
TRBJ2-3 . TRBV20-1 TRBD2 TGCAGTGCTACGGGACTAGCGGGGGGCACAGATACGCAGTATTTT CSATGLAGGTDTQYF
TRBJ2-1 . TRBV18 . TGTGCCAGCTCACCACTGGACAATGAGCAGTTCTTC CASSPLDNEQFF
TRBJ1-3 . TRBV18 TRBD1 TGTGCCAGCTCACCACGGGACAGGAGCTCTGGAAACACCATATATTTT CASSPRDRSSGNTIYF